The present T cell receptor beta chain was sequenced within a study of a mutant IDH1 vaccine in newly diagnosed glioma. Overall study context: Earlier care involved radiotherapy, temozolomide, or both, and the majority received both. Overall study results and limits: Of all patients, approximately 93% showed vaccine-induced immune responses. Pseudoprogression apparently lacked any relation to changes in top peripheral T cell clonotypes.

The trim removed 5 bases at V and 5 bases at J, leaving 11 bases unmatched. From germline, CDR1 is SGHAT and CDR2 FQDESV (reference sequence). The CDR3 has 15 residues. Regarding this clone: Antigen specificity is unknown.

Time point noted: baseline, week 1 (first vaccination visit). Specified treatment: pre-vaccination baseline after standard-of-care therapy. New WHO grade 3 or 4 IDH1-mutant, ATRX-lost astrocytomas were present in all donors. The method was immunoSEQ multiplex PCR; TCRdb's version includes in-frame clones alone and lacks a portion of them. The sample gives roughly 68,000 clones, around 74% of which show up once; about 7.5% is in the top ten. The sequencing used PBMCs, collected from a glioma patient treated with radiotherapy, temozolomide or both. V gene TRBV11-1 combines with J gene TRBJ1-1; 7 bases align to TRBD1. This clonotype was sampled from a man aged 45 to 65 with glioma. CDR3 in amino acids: CASSLRQGARTEAFF. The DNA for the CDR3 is TGTGCCAGCAGCCTACGACAGGGAGCGCGGACTGAAGCTTTCTTT.